A selection of T cell receptor beta chains follows, all from one sample in a study of T cell repertoires in cytomegalovirus infection. For these receptors, no antigen is known. TCRdb processed the reads anew with MiXCR; each CDR3 protein has one entry. The table records roughly 160,000 distinct CDR3 sequences, approximately 21% of them present only once. The sample was CD8+ T cells from cultured PBMCs, taken from culture after CMV antigen stimulation. The receptors stem from a human donor in good health (CMV status not recorded). Some clones in this sample may be carry-over from other donors' samples. Each CDR3 is given with its conserved first and last residue. For some rows the clone size is stated as once, few or many, or as a class when expanded; others skip it.

clone_size | j_call | v_call | cdr3_aa
few | TRBJ1-1 | TRBV6-1 | CASPEPGQRNTEAFF
few | TRBJ1-5 | TRBV7-8 | CASSLGTGGSRGNQPQHF
NA | TRBJ1-6 | TRBV28 | CASNFGNSPLHF
few | TRBJ1-1 | TRBV7-6 | CASSPPFGTPNTEAFF
NA | TRBJ2-5 | TRBV15 | CATSTGFGGIETQYF
many | TRBJ2-7 | TRBV7-2 | CASSLSSYEQYF
many | TRBJ2-3 | TRBV7-2 | CASSSSTDTQYF
many | TRBJ2-2 | TRBV5-1 | CASSLAPTNTGELFF
few | TRBJ1-5 | TRBV7-2 | CASSLGGKGPNQPQHF
NA | TRBJ2-7 | TRBV5-6 | CASISGPSGGYEQYF
NA | TRBJ2-1 | TRBV10-3 | CAISESWTGTPYNEQFF
NA | TRBJ2-1 | TRBV7-9 | CASGVGGGALFNEQFF
NA | TRBJ2-3 | TRBV7-9 | CASSYDRGLSSTDTQYF
few | TRBJ1-4 | TRBV27 | CASSFRPSNEKLFF
NA | TRBJ2-5 | TRBV12-3/TRBV12-4 | CASSEMDGFRETQYF
NA | TRBJ2-7 | TRBV10-2 | CASTGRLGYEQYF
once | TRBJ1-4 | TRBV12-3/TRBV12-4 | CASSFGGWLFF
few | TRBJ1-3 | TRBV18 | CASSPPTGPNAGNTIYF